The 15 T cell receptor beta chains presented below share a single source sample, sequenced in a study of OX40 agonist ivuxolimab in advanced cancers. TCRdb keeps only in-frame clones here, not all; method: immunoSEQ multiplex PCR. The repertoire holds about 69,000 clones, with roughly 90% as singletons. This material consisted of CD4+ or CD8+ T cells sorted from blood, taken in a trial of the OX40 agonist ivuxolimab. Source of these receptors: an adult with an advanced solid tumor such as melanoma, head and neck, liver or kidney cancer.

This clone has just a few counts. V and J are TRBV7-3 and TRBJ2-1, with D perhaps being TRBD1 or TRBD2 (5 bases each). The CDR3 sequence is 15 residues long. V lost 5 bases to trimming and J lost 7 bases, with 18 bases between them. Germline-derived CDR1 and CDR2 are SGHTA and FQGTGA. The CDR3 DNA follows: TGTGCCAGCAGCCCTGGGACCACTCTTGGGAATGAGCAGTTCTTC. It codes for CASSPGTTLGNEQFF.

V and J are TRBV28 and TRBJ1-2; D may be TRBD1 (5 bases). Germline CDR1 and CDR2: MDHEN and SYDVKM. The CDR3 is made up of 15 amino acids. V shed 6 bases and J shed 0 bases, with 14 bases lying between them. CDR3 loop: CASRKTGLANYGYTF. The CDR3 DNA follows: TGTGCCAGCAGGAAAACAGGTTTAGCTAACTATGGCTACACCTTC.

The rearrangement links TRBV4-1 to TRBJ2-2; D remains unclear. With 1 base removed from V and 0 bases from J, the gap between germline ends came to 6 bases. This CDR3 spans 15 amino acids. Looked up from germline, CDR1 is MGHRA and CDR2 is YSYEKL. CDR3 in amino acids: CASSQGDTNTGELFF. The CDR3 DNA sequence: TGCGCCAGCAGCCAAGGAGACACGAACACCGGGGAGCTGTTTTTT.

This sequence joins TRBV20-1 and TRBJ2-7, with D unclear. The germline CDR1 and CDR2 sequences are DFQATT and SNEGSKA (reference sequence). The CDR3 covers 10 residues. V was clipped by 3 bases and J by 5 bases, with 5 bases between them. The CDR3 sequence is CSASWHEQYF. In nucleotides, the CDR3 is TGCAGTGCTAGTTGGCACGAGCAGTACTTC.

This rearrangement joins TRBV6-1 to TRBJ2-1; D is possibly TRBD2 (5 bases). Germline CDR1 and CDR2: MNHNS and SASEGT. V lost 4 bases and J 4 bases, leaving 11 bases between the germline ends. There are 14 residues in the CDR3. The CDR3 loop reads CASSGERTYNEQFF. DNA for the CDR3: TGTGCCAGCAGTGGCGAGCGGACGTACAATGAGCAGTTCTTC.

DNA for the CDR3: TGTGCCGGGTACAGGGTGGGGGCCTACGAGCAGTACTTC. Amino acids: CAGYRVGAYEQYF. The chain combines TRBV21-1 with TRBJ2-7; TRBD1, as called in the table, went unchecked against the DNA. TRBV21-1 is annotated as a pseudogene. The CDR3 is 13 amino acids.

The rearrangement joins TRBV21-1 to TRBJ2-1. TRBV21-1 is a pseudogene. CDR3 length equals 15 residues. CDR3 coding DNA: TGTGCCAGCACCCACAATAGGGACGAATACAATGAGCAGTTCTTC. Amino acid sequence: CASTHNRDEYNEQFF.

The gene calls are TRBV27 and TRBJ1-1; TRBD1 might be the D (5 bases). This CDR3 has 13 residues. Germline loops: CDR1 MNHEY, CDR2 SMNVEV (reference sequence). Trimming pared 3 bases from V and 3 bases from J, leaving 8 bases between. CDR3 DNA: TGTGCCAGCAGTTTGTCCAGGGACACTGAAGCTTTCTTT. It codes for CASSLSRDTEAFF.

V gene TRBV9 combines with J gene TRBJ2-3; the match to TRBD2 covers 9 bases. Germline loops: CDR1 SGDLS, CDR2 YYNGEE. V gave up 3 bases and J gave up 4 bases; unmatched junction bases: 9. CDR3 length: 16 amino acids. DNA for the CDR3: TGTGCCAGCAGCGCTGTAGCGGGAGATAACCCAGATACGCAGTATTTT. Amino acid sequence: CASSAVAGDNPDTQYF.

The chain combines TRBV5-4 with TRBJ2-3, with no clear D. V lost 1 base and J 2 bases, leaving 8 bases between the germline ends. The CDR3 is 14 residues long. Germline CDR1 is SGHNT and CDR2 is YYREEE (reference sequence). This CDR3 reads CASSLTRSTDTQYF. DNA for the CDR3: TGTGCCAGCAGCTTGACCCGCTCCACAGATACGCAGTATTTT. Variable domain in full (rest from reference TRBV5-4 and TRBJ2-3): ETGVTQSPTHLIKTRGQQVTLRCSSQSGHNTVSWYQQALGQGPQFIFQYYREEENGRGNFPPRFSGLQFPNYSSELNVNALELDDSALYLCASSLTRSTDTQYFGPGTRLTVL.

The chain joins TRBV19 to TRBJ1-5; D is uncertain. The length of the CDR3 is 14 residues. Trimming left V 4 bases short and J 4 bases short, with 11 bases between. Germline V gives CDR1 LNHDA, CDR2 SQIVND (reference sequence). CDR3 protein: CASSTPGLNQPQHF. CDR3 coding DNA: TGTGCCAGTAGTACGCCAGGTCTGAATCAGCCCCAGCATTTT.

The genes are TRBV19 and TRBJ1-2; 9 positions agree with TRBD1. V dropped 4 bases and J dropped 8; count of bases not matched to a gene: 5. CDR3 length: 13 residues. Germline-derived CDR1 and CDR2 are LNHDA and SQIVND (reference sequence). The CDR3 DNA is TGTGCCAGTAGTAGGACAGGGGACCGCGGCTACACCTTC. This encodes CASSRTGDRGYTF.

This clone was picked up one time. The chain recombines TRBV6-5 with TRBJ1-1, with D hard to call. V lost 5 bases to trimming and J lost 1 base, with 8 bases between them. The germline gives CDR1 MNHEY, CDR2 SVGAGI. The CDR3 totals 13 residues. In DNA, the CDR3 is TGTGCCAGCAGTGCGATCTCGAACACTGAAGCTTTCTTT. Protein product: CASSAISNTEAFF.

This chain joins TRBV6-1 and TRBJ1-4, with unresolved D. This CDR3 spans 14 amino acids. Germline loops: CDR1 MNHNS, CDR2 SASEGT. The V end was cut by 8 bases, the J end by 6 bases, with 16 bases between. CDR3 coding DNA: TGTGCCAGCGTTGGACGGTCTTCTGATGAAAAACTGTTTTTT. Translated, it gives CASVGRSSDEKLFF.

The genes are TRBV6-6 and TRBJ2-2; the D call may be TRBD1 or TRBD2 (6 bases each). In germline, CDR1 is MNHNY, CDR2 SVGAGI (reference sequence). The CDR3 is made up of 15 amino acids. Trimming stripped 2 bases from V and 3 bases from J, with 10 bases between. CDR3 bases: TGTGCCAGCAGTTACCGGGGGCCGGACACCGGGGAGCTGTTTTTT. It specifies CASSYRGPDTGELFF.